The rows below give T cell receptor beta chains drawn from one sample of a study of CD4+ T cells in melanoma. Profiled with immunoSEQ multiplex PCR; TCRdb holds only in-frame clones, not every one. This sample has about 6,700 clones; approximately 66% occur once, and the top ten carry roughly 22%. The sequenced sample consisted of cells from a culture (not recorded whether cultured in vitro). Receptors were obtained from a human donor with melanoma. Both conserved end residues are part of each CDR3. A D gene is named only where the DNA matches it firmly. Expanded clones get a size class; other rows say once, few or many, or leave the size out.

clone size	D gene	J gene	V gene	CDR3 protein	CDR3 DNA
once	NA	TRBJ1-1	TRBV29-1	CSVRRGTEAFF	TGCAGCGTGCGGCGGGGGACTGAAGCTTTCTTT
NA	TRBD1	TRBJ1-2	TRBV27	CASSATGNYGYTF	TGTGCCAGCAGTGCGACAGGGAACTATGGCTACACCTTC
NA	TRBD2	TRBJ2-3	TRBV10-1	CASSEGRGGLTDTQYF	TGCGCCAGCAGTGAGGGGCGGGGGGGCCTGACAGATACGCAGTATTTT
medium-sized	NA	TRBJ2-5	TRBV7-6	CASSKGHQETQYF	TGTGCCAGCAGCAAGGGCCACCAAGAGACCCAGTACTTC
NA	NA	TRBJ1-1	TRBV7-8	CASSLVLDEAFF	TGTGCCAGCAGCTTAGTTCTAGATGAAGCTTTCTTT
NA	NA	TRBJ2-1	TRBV2	CASSEEVANEQFF	TGTGCCAGCAGTGAAGAGGTAGCAAATGAGCAGTTCTTC
NA	NA	TRBJ2-7	TRBV3-1/TRBV3-2	CASSQGRGGPEQYF	TGTGCCAGCAGCCAAGGGCGCGGAGGGCCCGAGCAGTACTTC
medium-sized	NA	TRBJ2-7	TRBV7-9	CASSPVDRLYEQYF	TGTGCCAGCAGCCCGGTTGACAGGCTCTACGAGCAGTACTTC
medium-sized	NA	TRBJ1-1	TRBV4-1	CASSSRTENTEAFF	TGCGCCAGCAGCTCGCGGACAGAAAACACTGAAGCTTTCTTT
NA	NA	TRBJ1-3	TRBV3-1/TRBV3-2	CASSQIASNSGNTIYF	TGTGCCAGCAGCCAAATAGCAAGTAACTCTGGAAACACCATATATTTT
NA	TRBD2	TRBJ2-1	TRBV9	CASSESGGALNEQFF	TGTGCCAGCAGCGAGAGCGGGGGGGCCCTCAATGAGCAGTTCTTC
NA	TRBD1	TRBJ1-2	TRBV11-2	CASSRDRAIGYGYTF	TGTGCCAGCAGCCGCGACAGGGCCATAGGTTATGGCTACACCTTC
NA	NA	TRBJ1-5	TRBV27	CASRAGNQPQHF	TGTGCCAGCAGGGCGGGGAATCAGCCCCAGCATTTT
NA	TRBD1	TRBJ1-4	TRBV3-1/TRBV3-2	CASSQVTGGVNEKLFF	TGTGCCAGCAGCCAGGTAACAGGGGGCGTGAATGAAAAACTGTTTTTT
once	NA	TRBJ1-2	TRBV25-1	CASPRSRDNGYTF	TGTGCCAGCCCCCGGAGCAGGGATAATGGCTACACCTTC
NA	NA	TRBJ2-3	TRBV12-5	CASGWGSSDTQYF	TGTGCTAGTGGCTGGGGGTCGTCAGATACGCAGTATTTT
NA	NA	TRBJ1-3	TRBV12-3/TRBV12-4	CASSPGSGNTIYF	TGTGCCAGCAGCCCAGGCTCTGGAAACACCATATATTTT
medium-sized	TRBD2	TRBJ2-1	TRBV10-3	CAISDPEGTSGGHEQFF	TGTGCCATCAGTGACCCCGAGGGGACTAGCGGGGGGCATGAGCAGTTCTTC
NA	NA	TRBJ1-1	TRBV30	CAWAGQFEAFF	TGTGCCTGGGCCGGACAGTTTGAAGCTTTCTTT
NA	TRBD1	TRBJ2-7	TRBV18	CASSPGTGSVEQYF	TGTGCCAGCTCACCCGGGACAGGTTCCGTCGAGCAGTACTTC
once	TRBD2	TRBJ2-1	TRBV2	CASSLRTSASYNEQFF	TGTGCCAGCAGTTTGAGGACTAGTGCCTCCTACAATGAGCAGTTCTTC
NA	TRBD2	TRBJ2-7	TRBV27	CASSLNGRYEQYF	TGTGCCAGCAGTTTAAACGGGAGGTACGAGCAGTACTTC
medium-sized	NA	TRBJ2-1	TRBV27	CASSLYNEQFF	TGTGCCAGCAGCCTTTACAATGAGCAGTTCTTC
NA	TRBD1	TRBJ1-1	TRBV11-1	CASSLSRQGLNTEAFF	TGTGCCAGCAGCTTAAGTAGACAGGGATTGAACACTGAAGCTTTCTTT
NA	NA	TRBJ1-1	TRBV19	CASSIDPGGVTEAFF	TGTGCCAGTAGTATAGATCCGGGGGGGGTTACTGAAGCTTTCTTT
few	NA	TRBJ2-2	TRBV10-3	CAISESGAGELFF	TGTGCCATCAGTGAGTCGGGCGCCGGGGAGCTGTTTTTT
NA	NA	TRBJ2-4	TRBV9	CASSVSTPPF	TGTGCCAGCAGCGTAAGCACGCCACCCTTC
NA	TRBD1	TRBJ1-5	TRBV7-2	CASSGRDRGIRDSNQPQHF	TGTGCCAGCAGCGGTCGGGACAGGGGGATCCGAGATAGCAATCAGCCCCAGCATTTT
NA	NA	TRBJ1-1	TRBV29-1	CSVGGVVNTEAFF	TGCAGCGTTGGCGGTGTGGTGAACACTGAAGCTTTCTTT
few	NA	TRBJ1-6	TRBV6-5	CASIGSGYNSPLHF	TGTGCCAGCATCGGGTCGGGCTATAATTCACCCCTCCACTTT
few	TRBD1	TRBJ1-3	TRBV5-1	CASSLVPGQQSGNTIYF	TGCGCCAGCAGCTTGGTGCCGGGACAGCAATCTGGAAACACCATATATTTT
NA	NA	TRBJ1-1	TRBV2	CASSEGGKAFF	TGTGCCAGCAGTGAAGGTGGGAAAGCTTTCTTT
once	TRBD1	TRBJ2-6	TRBV24-1	CATSEGQGTPGANVLTF	TGTGCCACCAGTGAGGGACAGGGGACCCCTGGGGCCAACGTCCTGACTTTC
NA	NA	TRBJ2-3	TRBV6-5	CASSYQVDYTDTQYF	TGTGCCAGCAGTTACCAGGTGGACTACACAGATACGCAGTATTTT
NA	TRBD2	TRBJ2-1	TRBV7-9	CASSPGAWGGSAYNEQFF	TGTGCCAGCAGCCCCGGAGCTTGGGGGGGGAGCGCCTACAATGAGCAGTTCTTC
once	NA	TRBJ2-7	TRBV14	CASSRAPRNEQYF	TGTGCCAGCAGCCGCGCACCCCGGAACGAGCAGTACTTC
once	NA	TRBJ1-1	TRBV2	CASRPSFGGNTEAFF	TGTGCCAGCAGGCCCAGTTTCGGGGGGAACACTGAAGCTTTCTTT
NA	NA	TRBJ2-3	TRBV7-2	CASSLESRDTQYF	TGTGCCAGCAGCTTAGAAAGTCGAGATACGCAGTATTTT
once	NA	TRBJ2-1	TRBV10-3	CATKGWSGSSDEQFF	TGTGCCACCAAGGGGTGGTCCGGGTCTTCTGATGAGCAGTTCTTC
NA	TRBD1	TRBJ2-2	TRBV2	CASSGGTANTGELFF	TGTGCCAGCAGTGGGGGGACAGCAAACACCGGGGAGCTGTTTTTT
NA	TRBD1	TRBJ2-7	TRBV5-1	CASTIDRGEQYF	TGCGCCAGCACGATCGACAGGGGTGAGCAGTACTTC
NA	TRBD1	TRBJ1-4	TRBV5-1	CASSIGQGANEKLFF	TGCGCCAGCAGCATTGGACAGGGGGCTAATGAAAAACTGTTTTTT
NA	TRBD1	TRBJ1-2	TRBV5-1	CASSNQGGPGYTF	TGCGCCAGCAGTAATCAGGGGGGCCCTGGCTACACCTTC
NA	TRBD1	TRBJ2-7	TRBV7-9	CASSTLWGQGVVESEQYF	TGTGCCAGCAGCACCCTATGGGGACAGGGGGTGGTTGAGAGCGAGCAGTACTTC